This TCR beta chain was observed in a study of Ad26.COV2.S vaccination and SARS-CoV-2 variants. About the study: Intramuscularly, Ad26.COV2.S was given either once or twice, 56 days apart. Regarding the study as a whole: Overall T cell responses may have been underestimated by the analyses of TCR breadth and depth.

CDR1 and CDR2 from the germline V gene are SQVTM and ANQGSEA. This CDR3 region has 17 residues. J gave up 9 bases and V 1 base, and 11 bases lay outside the gene matches. In regard to this clone: The antigen is unknown.

As to treatment: roughly 18 received Ad26.COV2.S at low or high dose, single or two shots; 5 received placebo; per-sample allocation not given. Sampling was done on day 63 after the first vaccine or placebo injection. The sample came from a Boston adult aged 18-55 years. The vaccine antigen was prefusion-stabilized Wuhan SARS-CoV-2 spike. Sequenced by immunoSEQ multiplex PCR; TCRdb stores in-frame clones only, minus some. This table has some 390,000 clones, 89% appearing once. The sequenced sample was peripheral blood, obtained in a trial of Ad26.COV2.S vaccine versus placebo. The TCR sequence derives from a person aged 18 to 59 who received the Ad26.COV2.S COVID-19 vaccine or a placebo. The chain combines TRBV29-1 with TRBJ2-1; 14 nucleotides line up with TRBD2. CDR3 protein: CSVEALGTSGSIREQFF. The CDR3 nucleotides are TGCAGCGTTGAAGCCCTGGGGACTAGCGGGAGTATACGTGAGCAGTTCTTC.